This section outlines one T cell receptor beta chain sequence together with its context. Deletions cut 2 bases from V and 3 bases from J, with 12 bases between. The CDR3 is 14 amino acids. Germline V gives CDR1 SGHNT, CDR2 YYREEE (reference sequence). This sample stems from a study of blood T cell repertoires in COVID-19. Sequencing was performed with immunoSEQ multiplex PCR; in TCRdb, only in-frame clones are kept and a portion is missing. The sample shows roughly 320,000 clones, 90% of them seen only once. Recruited during active infection, patients (from Seattle) were subsequently followed longitudinally.

The clonotype originates from a woman in her forties or fifties with COVID-19, enrolled during active disease. The sequenced sample consisted of peripheral blood. The chain is built from TRBV5-4 and TRBJ2-7; TRBD1 might be the D (5 bases). The CDR3 DNA is TGTGCCAGCAGCTTTTCGCAGGGTAACTACGAGCAGTACTTC. The encoded protein is CASSFSQGNYEQYF.